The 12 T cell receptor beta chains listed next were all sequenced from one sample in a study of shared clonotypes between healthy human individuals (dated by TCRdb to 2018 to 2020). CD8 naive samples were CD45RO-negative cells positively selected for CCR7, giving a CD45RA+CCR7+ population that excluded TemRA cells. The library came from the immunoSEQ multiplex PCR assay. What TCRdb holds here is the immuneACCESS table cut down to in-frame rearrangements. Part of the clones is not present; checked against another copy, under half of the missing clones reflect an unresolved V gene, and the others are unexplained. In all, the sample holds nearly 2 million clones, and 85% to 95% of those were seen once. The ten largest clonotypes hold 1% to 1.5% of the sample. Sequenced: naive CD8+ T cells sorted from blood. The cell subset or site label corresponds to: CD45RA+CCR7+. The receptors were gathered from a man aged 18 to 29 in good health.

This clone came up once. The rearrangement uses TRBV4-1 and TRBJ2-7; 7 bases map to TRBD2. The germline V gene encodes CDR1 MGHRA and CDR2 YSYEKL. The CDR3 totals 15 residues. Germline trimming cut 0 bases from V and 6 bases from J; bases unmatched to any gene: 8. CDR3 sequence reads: CASSQDSLAETEQYF. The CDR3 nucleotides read TGCGCCAGCAGCCAAGATAGTCTAGCGGAGACCGAGCAGTACTTC.

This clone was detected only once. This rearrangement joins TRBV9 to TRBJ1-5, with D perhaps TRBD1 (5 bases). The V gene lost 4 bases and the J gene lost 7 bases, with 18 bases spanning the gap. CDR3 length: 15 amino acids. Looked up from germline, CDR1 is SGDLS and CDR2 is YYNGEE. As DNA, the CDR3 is TGTGCCAGCAGCTTCAATTCAGGGATCGAACAGCCCCAGCATTTT. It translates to CASSFNSGIEQPQHF. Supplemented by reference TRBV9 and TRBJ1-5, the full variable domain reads DSGVTQTPKHLITATGQRVTLRCSPRSGDLSVYWYQQSLDQGLQFLIQYYNGEERAKGNILERFSAQQFPDLHSELNLSSLELGDSALYFCASSFNSGIEQPQHFGDGTRLSIL.

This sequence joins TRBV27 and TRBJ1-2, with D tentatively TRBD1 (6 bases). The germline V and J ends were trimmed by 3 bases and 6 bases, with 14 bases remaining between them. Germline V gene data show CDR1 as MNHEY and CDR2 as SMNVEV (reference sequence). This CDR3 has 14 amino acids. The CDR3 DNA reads TGTGCCAGCAGTTTGTCCGGGACAAACCATGGCTACACCTTC. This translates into CASSLSGTNHGYTF.

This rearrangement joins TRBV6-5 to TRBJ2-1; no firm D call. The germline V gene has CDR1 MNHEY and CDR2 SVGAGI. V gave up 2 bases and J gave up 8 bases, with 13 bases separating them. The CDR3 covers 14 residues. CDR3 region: CASSYGLGSYEQFF. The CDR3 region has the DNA TGTGCCAGCAGTTACGGTCTAGGATCGTATGAGCAGTTCTTC.

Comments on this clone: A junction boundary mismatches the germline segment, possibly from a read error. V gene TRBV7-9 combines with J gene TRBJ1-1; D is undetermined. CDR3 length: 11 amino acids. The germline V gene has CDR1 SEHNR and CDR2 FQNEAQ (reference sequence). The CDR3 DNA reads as TGTGCCAGCAGCTTAAGTGTGGTATGGGTCTTT. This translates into CASSLSVVWVF.

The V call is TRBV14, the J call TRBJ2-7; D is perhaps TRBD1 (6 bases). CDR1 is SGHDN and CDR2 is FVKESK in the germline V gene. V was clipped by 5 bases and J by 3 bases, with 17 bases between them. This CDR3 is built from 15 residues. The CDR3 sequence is CASSTGHGELYEQYF. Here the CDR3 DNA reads TGTGCCAGCAGCACGGGACACGGAGAACTCTACGAGCAGTACTTC.

In DNA form, the CDR3 reads TGCGCCAGCAGCCAAATGACAGCCTACAATGAGCAGTTCTTC. This codes for CASSQMTAYNEQFF. The chain carries TRBV4-1 and TRBJ2-1, with a weak D call TRBD1 (5 bases). The CDR3 loop spans 14 amino acids. The germline V gene encodes CDR1 MGHRA and CDR2 YSYEKL. The V gene lost 2 bases and the J gene lost 2 bases, with 7 bases spanning the gap.

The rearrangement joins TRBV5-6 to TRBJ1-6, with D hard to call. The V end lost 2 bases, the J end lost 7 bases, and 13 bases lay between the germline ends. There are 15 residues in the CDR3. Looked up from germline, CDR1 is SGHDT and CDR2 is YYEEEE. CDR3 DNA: TGTGCCAGCAGCTTCCTGGAAACGTCCAATTCACCCCTCCACTTT. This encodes CASSFLETSNSPLHF.

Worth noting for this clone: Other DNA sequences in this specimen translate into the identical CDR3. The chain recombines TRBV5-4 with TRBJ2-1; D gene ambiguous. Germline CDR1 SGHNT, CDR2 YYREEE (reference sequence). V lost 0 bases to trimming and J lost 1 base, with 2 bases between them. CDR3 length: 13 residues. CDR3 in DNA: TGTGCCAGCAGCTTGGCGTCCTACAATGAGCAGTTCTTC. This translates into CASSLASYNEQFF. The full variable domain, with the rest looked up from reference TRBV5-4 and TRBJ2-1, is ETGVTQSPTHLIKTRGQQVTLRCSSQSGHNTVSWYQQALGQGPQFIFQYYREEENGRGNFPPRFSGLQFPNYSSELNVNALELDDSALYLCASSLASYNEQFFGPGTRLTVL.

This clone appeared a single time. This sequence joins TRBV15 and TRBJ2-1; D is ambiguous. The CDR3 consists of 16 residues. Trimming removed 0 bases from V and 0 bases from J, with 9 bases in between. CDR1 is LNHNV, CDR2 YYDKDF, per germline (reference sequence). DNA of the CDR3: TGTGCCACCAGCAGAGAAACACTAAACTCCTACAATGAGCAGTTCTTC. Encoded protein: CATSRETLNSYNEQFF.

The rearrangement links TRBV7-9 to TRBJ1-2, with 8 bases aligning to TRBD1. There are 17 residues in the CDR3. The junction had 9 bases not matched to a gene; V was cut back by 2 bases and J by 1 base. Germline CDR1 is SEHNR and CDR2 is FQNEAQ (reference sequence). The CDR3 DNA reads TGTGCCAGCAGCTTAATGGGCAGGGGGCGATTTAACTATGGCTACACCTTC. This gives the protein CASSLMGRGRFNYGYTF. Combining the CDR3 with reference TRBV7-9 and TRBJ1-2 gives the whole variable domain DTGVSQNPRHKITKRGQNVTFRCDPISEHNRLYWYRQTLGQGPEFLTYFQNEAQLEKSRLLSDRFSAERPKGSFSTLEIQRTEQGDSAMYLCASSLMGRGRFNYGYTFGSGTRLTVV.

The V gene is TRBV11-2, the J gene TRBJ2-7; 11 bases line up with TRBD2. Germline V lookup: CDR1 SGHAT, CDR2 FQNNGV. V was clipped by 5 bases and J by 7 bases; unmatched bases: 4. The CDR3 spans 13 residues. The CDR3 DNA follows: TGTGCCAGCAGCCGAACTAGCGGGGGTGAGCAGTACTTC. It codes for CASSRTSGGEQYF.